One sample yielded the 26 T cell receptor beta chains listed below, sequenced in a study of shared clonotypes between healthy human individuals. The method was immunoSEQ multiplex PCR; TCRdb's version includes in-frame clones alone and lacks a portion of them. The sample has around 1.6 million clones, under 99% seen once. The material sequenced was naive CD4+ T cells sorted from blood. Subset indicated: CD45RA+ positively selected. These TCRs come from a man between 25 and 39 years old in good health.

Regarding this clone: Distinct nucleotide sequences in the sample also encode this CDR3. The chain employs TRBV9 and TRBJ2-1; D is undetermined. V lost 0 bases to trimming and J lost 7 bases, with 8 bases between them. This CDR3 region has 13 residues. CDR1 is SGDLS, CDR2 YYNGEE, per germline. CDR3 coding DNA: TGTGCCAGCAGCGTAGCTTCCGGGAATGAGCAGTTCTTC. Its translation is CASSVASGNEQFF. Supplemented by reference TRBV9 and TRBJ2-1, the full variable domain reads DSGVTQTPKHLITATGQRVTLRCSPRSGDLSVYWYQQSLDQGLQFLIQYYNGEERAKGNILERFSAQQFPDLHSELNLSSLELGDSALYFCASSVASGNEQFFGPGTRLTVL.

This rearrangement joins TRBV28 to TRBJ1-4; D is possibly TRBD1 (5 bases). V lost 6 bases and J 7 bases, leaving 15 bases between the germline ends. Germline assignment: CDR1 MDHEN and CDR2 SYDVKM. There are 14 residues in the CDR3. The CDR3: CASRDGGPIEKLFF. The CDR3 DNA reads TGTGCCAGCAGGGACGGGGGACCAATTGAAAAACTGTTTTTT.

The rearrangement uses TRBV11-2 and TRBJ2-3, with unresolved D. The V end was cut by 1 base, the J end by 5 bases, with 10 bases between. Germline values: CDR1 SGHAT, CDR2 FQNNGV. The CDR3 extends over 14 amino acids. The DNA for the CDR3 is TGTGCCAGCAGCTTAGGATACGTCCAAGATACGCAGTATTTT. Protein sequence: CASSLGYVQDTQYF.

This chain's CDR3 is CASEAGTGVGGYTF. The CDR3, as DNA: TGTGCCAGCGAGGCCGGGACAGGGGTCGGTGGCTACACCTTC. The rearrangement links TRBV28 to TRBJ1-2; 10 nucleotides match TRBD1. Germline V gene sequence: CDR1 MDHEN, CDR2 SYDVKM. The junction had 10 bases not matched to a gene; V was cut back by 8 bases and J by 7 bases. The CDR3 is 14 residues long.

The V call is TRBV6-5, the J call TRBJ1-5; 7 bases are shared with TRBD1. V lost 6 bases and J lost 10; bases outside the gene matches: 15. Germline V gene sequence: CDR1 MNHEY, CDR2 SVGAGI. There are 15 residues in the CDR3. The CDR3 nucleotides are TGTGCCAGCAGGGCCACAGGGGCCGTCACCGCACCCCAGCATTTT. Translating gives CASRATGAVTAPQHF.

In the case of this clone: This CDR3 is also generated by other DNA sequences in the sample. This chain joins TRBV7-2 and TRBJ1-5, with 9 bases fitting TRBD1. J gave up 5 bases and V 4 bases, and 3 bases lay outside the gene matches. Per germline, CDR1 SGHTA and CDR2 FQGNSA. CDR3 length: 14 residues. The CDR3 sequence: CASSYRQGDQPQHF. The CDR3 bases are TGTGCCAGCAGCTATCGACAGGGGGATCAGCCCCAGCATTTT. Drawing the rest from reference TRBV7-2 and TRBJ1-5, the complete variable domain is GAGVSQSPSNKVTEKGKDVELRCDPISGHTALYWYRQSLGQGLEFLIYFQGNSAPDKSGLPSDRFSAERTGGSVSTLTIQRTQQEDSAVYLCASSYRQGDQPQHFGDGTRLSIL.

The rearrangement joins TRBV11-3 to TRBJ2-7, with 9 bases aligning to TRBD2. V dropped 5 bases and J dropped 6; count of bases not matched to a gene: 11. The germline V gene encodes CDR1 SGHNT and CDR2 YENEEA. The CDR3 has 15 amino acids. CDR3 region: CASSPDFLREGEQYF. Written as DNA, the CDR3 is TGTGCCAGCAGCCCAGACTTCCTGCGGGAGGGCGAGCAGTACTTC.

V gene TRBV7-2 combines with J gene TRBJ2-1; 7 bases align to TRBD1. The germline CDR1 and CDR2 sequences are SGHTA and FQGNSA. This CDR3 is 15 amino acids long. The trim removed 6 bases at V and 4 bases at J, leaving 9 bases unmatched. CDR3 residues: CASRQGTLLYNEQFF. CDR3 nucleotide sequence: TGTGCCAGCAGACAGGGGACCCTCCTTTACAATGAGCAGTTCTTC.

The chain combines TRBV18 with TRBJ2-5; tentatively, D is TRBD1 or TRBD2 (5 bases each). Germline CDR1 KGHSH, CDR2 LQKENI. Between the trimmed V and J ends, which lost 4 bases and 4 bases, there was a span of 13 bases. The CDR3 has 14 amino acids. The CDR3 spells CASSRPDGAETQYF. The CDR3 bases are TGTGCCAGCTCACGACCGGACGGGGCAGAGACCCAGTACTTC.

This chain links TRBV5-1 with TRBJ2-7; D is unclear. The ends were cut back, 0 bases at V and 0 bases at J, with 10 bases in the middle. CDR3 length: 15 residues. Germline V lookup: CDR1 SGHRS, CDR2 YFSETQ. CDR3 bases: TGCGCCAGCAGCTTGGCAGGTCTTCCCTCCTACGAGCAGTACTTC. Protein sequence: CASSLAGLPSYEQYF.

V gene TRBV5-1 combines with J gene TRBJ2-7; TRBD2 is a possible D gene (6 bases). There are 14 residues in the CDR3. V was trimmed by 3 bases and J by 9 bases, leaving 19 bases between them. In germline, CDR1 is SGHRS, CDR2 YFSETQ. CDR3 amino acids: CASSSSGESVGQYF. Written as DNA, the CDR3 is TGCGCCAGCAGCTCGTCGGGGGAGAGCGTCGGGCAGTACTTC. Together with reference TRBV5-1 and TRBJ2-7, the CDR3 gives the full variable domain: KAGVTQTPRYLIKTRGQQVTLSCSPISGHRSVSWYQQTPGQGLQFLFEYFSETQRNKGNFPGRFSGRQFSNSRSEMNVSTLELGDSALYLCASSSSGESVGQYFGPGTRLTVT.

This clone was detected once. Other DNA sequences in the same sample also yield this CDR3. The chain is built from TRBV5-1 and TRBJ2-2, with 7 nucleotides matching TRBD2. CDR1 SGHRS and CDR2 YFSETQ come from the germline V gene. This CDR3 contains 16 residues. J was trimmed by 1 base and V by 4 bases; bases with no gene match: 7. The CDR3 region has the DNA TGCGCCAGCAGCCTAGCCCTAGCGGAGAACACCGGGGAGCTGTTTTTT. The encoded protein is CASSLALAENTGELFF. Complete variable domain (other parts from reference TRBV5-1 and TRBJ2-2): KAGVTQTPRYLIKTRGQQVTLSCSPISGHRSVSWYQQTPGQGLQFLFEYFSETQRNKGNFPGRFSGRQFSNSRSEMNVSTLELGDSALYLCASSLALAENTGELFFGEGSRLTVL.

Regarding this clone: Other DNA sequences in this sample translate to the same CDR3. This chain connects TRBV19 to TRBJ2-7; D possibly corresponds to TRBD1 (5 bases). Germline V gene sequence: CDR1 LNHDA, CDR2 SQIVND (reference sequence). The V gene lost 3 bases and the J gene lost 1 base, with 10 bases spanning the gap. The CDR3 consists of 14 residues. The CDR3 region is CASSMGQGSYEQYF. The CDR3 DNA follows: TGTGCCAGTAGTATGGGCCAGGGTTCCTACGAGCAGTACTTC.

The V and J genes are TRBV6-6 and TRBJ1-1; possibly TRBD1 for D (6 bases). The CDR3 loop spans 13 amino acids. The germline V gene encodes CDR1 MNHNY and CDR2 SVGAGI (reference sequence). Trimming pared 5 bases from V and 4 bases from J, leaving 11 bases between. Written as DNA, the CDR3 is TGTGCCAGCAGTCCTAGGGGGAGCACTGAAGCTTTCTTT. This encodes CASSPRGSTEAFF.

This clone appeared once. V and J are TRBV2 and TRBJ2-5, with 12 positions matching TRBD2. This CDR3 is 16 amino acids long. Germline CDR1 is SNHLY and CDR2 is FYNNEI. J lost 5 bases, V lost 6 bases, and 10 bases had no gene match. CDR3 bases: TGTGCCAGCAGCCCGAGACTAGCGGGAGATGGGGAGACCCAGTACTTC. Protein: CASSPRLAGDGETQYF.

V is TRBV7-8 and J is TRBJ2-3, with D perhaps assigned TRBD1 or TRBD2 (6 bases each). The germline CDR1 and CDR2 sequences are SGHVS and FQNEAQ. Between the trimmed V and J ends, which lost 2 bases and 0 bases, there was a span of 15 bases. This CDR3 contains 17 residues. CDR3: CASSLWGATDSTDTQYF. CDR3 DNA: TGTGCCAGCAGCTTATGGGGGGCAACAGATAGCACAGATACGCAGTATTTT.

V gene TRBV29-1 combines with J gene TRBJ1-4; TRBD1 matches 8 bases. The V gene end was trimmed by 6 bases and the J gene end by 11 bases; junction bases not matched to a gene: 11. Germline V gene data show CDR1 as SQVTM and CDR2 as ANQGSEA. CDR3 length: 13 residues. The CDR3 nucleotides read TGCAGCGTCTTGGTGACAGGGGACGGGAAACTGTTTTTT. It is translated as CSVLVTGDGKLFF.

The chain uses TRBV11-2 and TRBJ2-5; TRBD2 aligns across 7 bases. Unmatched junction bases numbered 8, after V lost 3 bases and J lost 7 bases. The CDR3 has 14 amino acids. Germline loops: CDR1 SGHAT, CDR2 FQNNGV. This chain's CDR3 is CASSLGAGDGTQYF. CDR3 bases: TGTGCCAGCAGCTTGGGTGCGGGAGACGGGACCCAGTACTTC.

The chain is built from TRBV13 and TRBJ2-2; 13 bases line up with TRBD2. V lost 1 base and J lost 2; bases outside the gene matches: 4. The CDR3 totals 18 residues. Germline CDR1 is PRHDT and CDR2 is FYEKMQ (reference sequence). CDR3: CASSLDWTSGSNTGELFF. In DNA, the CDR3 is TGTGCCAGCAGCTTAGACTGGACTAGCGGGAGTAACACCGGGGAGCTGTTTTTT.

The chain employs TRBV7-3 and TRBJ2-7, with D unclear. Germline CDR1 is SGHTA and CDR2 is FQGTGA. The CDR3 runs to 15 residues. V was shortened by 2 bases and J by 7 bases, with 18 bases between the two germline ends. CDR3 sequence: CASSLAPLGPTEQYF. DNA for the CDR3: TGTGCCAGCAGCTTAGCTCCCCTGGGCCCCACGGAGCAGTACTTC.

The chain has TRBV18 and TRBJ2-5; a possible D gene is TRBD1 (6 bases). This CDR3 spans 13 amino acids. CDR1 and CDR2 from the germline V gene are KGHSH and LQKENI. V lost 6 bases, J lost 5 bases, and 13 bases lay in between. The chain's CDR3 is CASSQIQGETQYF. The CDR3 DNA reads TGTGCCAGCTCGCAAATTCAGGGGGAGACCCAGTACTTC.

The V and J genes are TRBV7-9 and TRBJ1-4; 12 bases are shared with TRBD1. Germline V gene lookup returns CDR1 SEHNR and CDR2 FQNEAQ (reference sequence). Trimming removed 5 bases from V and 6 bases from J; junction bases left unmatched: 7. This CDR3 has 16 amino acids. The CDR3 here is CASSRDRGRGYEKLFF. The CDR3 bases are TGTGCCAGCAGCCGGGACAGGGGGCGCGGTTATGAAAAACTGTTTTTT.

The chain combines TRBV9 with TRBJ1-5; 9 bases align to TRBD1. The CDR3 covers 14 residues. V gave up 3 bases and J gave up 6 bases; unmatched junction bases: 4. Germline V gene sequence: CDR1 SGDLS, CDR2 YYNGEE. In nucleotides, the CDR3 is TGTGCCAGCAGCGCCGGGACAGGGATTCAGCCCCAGCATTTT. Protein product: CASSAGTGIQPQHF.

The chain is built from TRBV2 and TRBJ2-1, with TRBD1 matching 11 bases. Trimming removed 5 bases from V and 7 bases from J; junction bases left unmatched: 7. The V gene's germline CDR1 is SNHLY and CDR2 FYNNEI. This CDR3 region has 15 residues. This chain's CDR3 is CASSQGDRGINEQFF. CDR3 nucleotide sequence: TGTGCCAGCAGTCAAGGGGACAGGGGGATTAATGAGCAGTTCTTC.

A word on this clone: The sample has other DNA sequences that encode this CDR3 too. The CDR3 is CASSLLAGGGELFF. The CDR3, as DNA: TGTGCCAGCAGCTTACTAGCGGGAGGCGGGGAGCTGTTTTTT. This chain connects TRBV7-9 to TRBJ2-2; TRBD2 matches 11 bases. This CDR3 spans 14 amino acids. V gave up 2 bases and J gave up 7 bases; unmatched junction bases: 0. Germline CDR1 and CDR2: SEHNR and FQNEAQ (reference sequence).

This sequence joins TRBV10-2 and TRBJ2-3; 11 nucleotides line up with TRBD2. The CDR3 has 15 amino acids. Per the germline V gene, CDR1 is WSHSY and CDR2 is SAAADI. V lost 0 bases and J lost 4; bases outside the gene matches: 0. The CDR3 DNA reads TGCGCCAGCAGTGAGTCACTAGCGGGAGCAGATACGCAGTATTTT. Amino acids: CASSESLAGADTQYF.